This T cell receptor beta chain was sequenced in a study of blood T cells in healthy people across ages (dated by TCRdb to about 2015). Background on the whole study: Template switching captured roughly one uniquely barcoded TCR beta cDNA molecule per two T cells in model experiments. Age-related changes in TCR beta repertoire diversity were measured in the study by deep sequencing normalized with unique cDNA molecular identifiers. Four age groups were formed from the donors: young (average 16 years), middle-aged (approximately 42), aged (about 62) and long-lived (82). To avoid experimental bias, donors of different ages were distributed randomly across sequencing lanes. For two donors (one aged 18 to 30 and one aged 80 or older), the study analyzed two additional independent replicas of 1 million unique cDNA reads from the same blood draw.

What the work shows at the level of the full study, not this receptor alone: Because profiling used bulk unsorted PBMCs, naive and antigen-experienced compartments could not be compared conclusively. Donor CMV infection status was unknown, potentially confounding age-related changes in expanded clonotypes. Compared with the aged group, the long-lived group had more naive CD4+ T cells, fewer expanded clones and increased TCR diversity, suggesting age selection. Observed TCR beta diversity per million T cells fell roughly linearly with age, and a significant reduction was already apparent by age about 36. There was a strong correlation between observed TCR beta diversity and the percentage of naive T cells measured by flow cytometry. Estimates of total diversity from one million sequenced T cells were regarded as lower bounds and underestimates.

Systemically healthy Caucasian individuals from Russia, 35 to 50 in total and aged roughly 6 to 100 years, were included as donors. Around 10 milliliters of peripheral blood were collected from each donor into EDTA-treated Vacutainer tubes. Ficoll-Paque density-gradient centrifugation was used to isolate PBMCs, with at least 6.5 million per sample. Trizol reagent was used to extract total RNA from PBMCs, with at least 5 micrograms per sample. For every donor, flow cytometry on a PBMC aliquot measured the percentage of naive CD45RAhigh/CD27high T cells. Receptor amplification or capture employed 5' RACE. Sequencing instrument: Illumina HiSeq 2500. A second PCR of roughly 7 to 11 cycles was performed with a sample-barcoded 5' primer and a J-beta primer mix. A template-switch 5' adaptor carrying 12 random nucleotides introduced a unique molecular identifier onto each TCR beta cDNA molecule. Each sample yielded at least 2.5 million CDR3-containing paired-end reads. First-strand cDNA synthesis was performed from all RNA using the Mint cDNA synthesis kit, with priming by a TRBC-specific oligonucleotide. All cDNA was treated with uracil-DNA glycosylase and then went through a first 18-cycle PCR with the universal primers M1SS and BC2_uni_R. As for the original processing: For normalization, 1 million high-quality reads, each with a distinct molecular identifier, were randomly selected from each sample. Reads sharing molecular identifiers were discarded rather than binned into consensus sequences. CDR3 identification, clonotype clustering and error correction used MiTCR with a Q25 quality threshold and the strictest error-elimination algorithm. Lower-bound total TCR beta diversity was estimated with a nonparametric unseen species model using Euler transformation. In-frame beta chains were kept once TCRdb had trimmed the public reads at Q25 with fastp and called clones with MiXCR. Every CDR3 protein is listed once, alongside the most common genes and DNA of its rows. These V and J calls derive from TCRdb rather than the authors' analysis. Across this sample there are around 1,000,000 distinct CDR3 sequences, with 35% to 40% seen only once. The ten largest clones add up to around 13% of the sample.

As to this clonotype: The antigen this receptor binds is unknown. Base qualities are not recorded, but no much larger clone differs from it by a single base.

The germline V gene provides CDR1 SNHLY and CDR2 FYNNEI. The germline V and J ends show losses of 6 bases and 4 bases respectively, and no gene match explains 5 bases of the junction. The CDR3 runs 13 residues from the cysteine to the phenylalanine. The CDR3 DNA has 39 bases and is translated from base 1. This clonotype was obtained from a young man in good health. Sequencing was carried out using blood. This receptor chain uses TRBV2 and TRBJ1-1; TRBD1 lines up with 7 middle nucleotides. Here is the DNA: TGTGCCAGCAGGACCCGACAGGGCACTGAAGCTTTCTTT. It encodes CASRTRQGTEAFF.